Following are 32 T cell receptor beta chains from one sample sequenced in a study of T cells in Graves' hyperthyroidism and ophthalmopathy. TCR beta CDR3 regions were amplified from RNA transcripts. First-round RT-PCR with HTBI primers amplified the TCR CDR3 region. One entry per CDR3 protein, called by TCRdb with MiXCR from the multiplex PCR reads. The sample has 550,000 to 650,000 distinct CDR3 sequences, 14% seen once. Sequences were obtained from blood. The receptors derive from a woman aged 40-49 years with Graves' hyperthyroidism.

This clonotype was counted between two and nine times. CDR3 bases: TGTGCCAGCAGTGAATATGGGGGGCGCGGACCTAACACTGAAGCTTTCTTT. Translated: CASSEYGGRGPNTEAFF. The chain couples TRBV6-1 to TRBJ1-1; TRBD1 might be the D (6 bases). Per the germline V gene, CDR1 is MNHNS and CDR2 is SASEGT. The CDR3 contains 17 residues. V lost 2 bases and J lost 2, with 18 bases in between.

In this sample, this clonotype turned up a few times. The chain combines TRBV29-1 with TRBJ1-1, with D tentatively TRBD1 (6 bases). This CDR3 is built from 13 residues. With 8 bases removed from V and 4 bases from J, the gap between germline ends came to 17 bases. CDR1 and CDR2 from the germline V gene are SQVTM and ANQGSEA. For the CDR3, the DNA is TGCAGCTCGAAAGGCGCAGGGGCCACTGAAGCTTTCTTT. Translating it yields CSSKGAGATEAFF.

Many counts were recorded for this clonotype. The gene calls are TRBV28 and TRBJ1-2, with 7 nucleotides matching TRBD1. Unmatched junction bases numbered 9, after V lost 4 bases and J lost 4 bases. Germline-derived CDR1 and CDR2 are MDHEN and SYDVKM. The CDR3 totals 15 residues. This CDR3 reads CASSSTGRGVYGYTF. The CDR3 DNA reads TGTGCCAGCAGTTCGACAGGGAGGGGCGTCTATGGCTACACCTTC.

The chain joins TRBV5-1 to TRBJ2-5, with TRBD2 identical over 8 bases. With V trimmed by 7 bases and J by 1 base, 12 bases remained unmatched. Germline V lookup: CDR1 SGHRS, CDR2 YFSETQ. The CDR3 is 16 residues long. Written as DNA, the CDR3 is TGCGCCAGCGCACTGGGGGGACTAGACGCCCAAGAGACCCAGTACTTC. It yields the protein CASALGGLDAQETQYF.

In this sample, this clonotype turned up a few times. The rearrangement links TRBV20-1 to TRBJ2-7; possibly TRBD1 for D (6 bases). CDR3 length: 14 amino acids. Trimming removed 1 base at V and 4 bases at J, with 14 bases between. Germline V CDR1 and CDR2: DFQATT, SNEGSKA (reference sequence). The CDR3 region has the DNA TGCAGTGCTAGAGGTCTGGGACAACGATACGAGCAGTACTTC. Residues: CSARGLGQRYEQYF.

This clonotype has a count of ten or more. The chain couples TRBV28 to TRBJ2-5; 11 nucleotides agree with TRBD2. The V segment lost 7 bases and the J segment 11 bases; nucleotides outside the gene matches: 15. Germline V gives CDR1 MDHEN, CDR2 SYDVKM. The CDR3 is 15 residues long. DNA of the CDR3: TGTGCCAGCACCCTATCTATAGCGGGAGGGCCTAAACAGTACTTC. Residues: CASTLSIAGGPKQYF.

A few counts support this clonotype. The V gene is TRBV20-1, the J gene TRBJ1-4, with TRBD1 identical over 8 bases. Trimming removed 0 bases from V and 8 bases from J; junction bases left unmatched: 8. Germline V CDR1 and CDR2: DFQATT, SNEGSKA (reference sequence). The CDR3 has 15 amino acids. The CDR3 loop reads CSARDWRRGQEKLFF. The DNA for the CDR3 is TGCAGTGCTAGAGATTGGCGCAGGGGGCAAGAAAAACTGTTTTTT.

In its sample, this clonotype was seen many times. The chain employs TRBV5-1 and TRBJ2-1; D call uncertain. CDR3 length equals 13 residues. Germline V gives CDR1 SGHRS, CDR2 YFSETQ. Trimming shortened V by 4 bases and J by 5 bases, and 10 bases separated the two germline ends. The CDR3 region has the DNA TGCGCCAGCAGCAAGGACCAAAACAATGAGCAGTTCTTC. Its protein product is CASSKDQNNEQFF. Looking up the rest from reference TRBV5-1 and TRBJ2-1 gives the full variable domain: KAGVTQTPRYLIKTRGQQVTLSCSPISGHRSVSWYQQTPGQGLQFLFEYFSETQRNKGNFPGRFSGRQFSNSRSEMNVSTLELGDSALYLCASSKDQNNEQFFGPGTRLTVL.

This clonotype was seen at least ten times. DNA for the CDR3: TGTGCCAGCAGTGAGCGACAGGGATCCTACGAGCAGTACTTC. It specifies CASSERQGSYEQYF. The chain uses TRBV6-1 and TRBJ2-7; TRBD1 matches 7 bases. The V segment lost 3 bases and the J segment 1 base; nucleotides outside the gene matches: 3. CDR3 length equals 14 residues. Germline CDR1 and CDR2: MNHNS and SASEGT.

V gene TRBV7-9 combines with J gene TRBJ1-2, with 7 positions matching TRBD1. From germline, CDR1 is SEHNR and CDR2 FQNEAQ (reference sequence). This CDR3 has 14 amino acids. Germline trimming cut 4 bases from V and 5 bases from J; bases unmatched to any gene: 7. Written as DNA, the CDR3 is TGTGCCAGCAGCTCCGGGACAGACCTTTATGGCTACACCTTC. Translation: CASSSGTDLYGYTF.

The V call is TRBV12-3 or TRBV12-4, the J call TRBJ2-2, with no clear D. V gave up 6 bases and J gave up 5 bases, with 10 bases separating them. This CDR3 is 13 amino acids long. CDR3 in amino acids: CASSPYLTGELFF. As DNA, the CDR3 is TGTGCCAGCAGCCCCTACCTTACCGGGGAGCTGTTTTTT.

Ten or more counts support this clonotype. V usage is TRBV3-1 and J usage is TRBJ2-4; the D gene could be TRBD1 or TRBD2 (5 bases each). Germline values: CDR1 LGHDT, CDR2 YNNKEL (reference sequence). V lost 0 bases, J lost 3 bases, and 12 bases lay in between. CDR3 length equals 16 residues. The CDR3 DNA follows: TGTGCCAGCAGCCAAGAAGAGGGGATGGTCAAAAACATTCAGTACTTC. As protein: CASSQEEGMVKNIQYF.

There are many counts of this clonotype. The chain is built from TRBV30 and TRBJ1-1; D possibly corresponds to TRBD1 (5 bases). V was trimmed by 2 bases and J by 1 base, leaving 8 bases between them. The CDR3 extends over 13 amino acids. Germline V gene data show CDR1 as GTSNPN and CDR2 as SVGIG (reference sequence). CDR3 in amino acids: CAWSRGRNTEAFF. The CDR3 coding sequence is TGTGCCTGGAGTAGGGGTCGGAACACTGAAGCTTTCTTT.

This clonotype was seen at least ten times. The V and J genes are TRBV7-6 and TRBJ1-1, with 9 bases matching TRBD1. Germline assignment: CDR1 SGHVS and CDR2 FNYEAQ. This CDR3 region has 15 residues. Germline trimming cut 4 bases from V and 2 bases from J; bases unmatched to any gene: 5. The CDR3 nucleotides read TGTGCCAGCAGCTCCCGACAGGGGGTAAACACTGAAGCTTTCTTT. Translated: CASSSRQGVNTEAFF.

This clonotype was recorded many times. This chain links TRBV7-3 with TRBJ2-1; 11 bases match TRBD1. Trimming at V came to 5 bases and at J to 7 bases, leaving 7 bases not matched to a gene. The length of the CDR3 is 15 residues. Germline V lookup: CDR1 SGHTA, CDR2 FQGTGA. The CDR3 loop is CASSRGQGVYNEQFF. The CDR3 nucleotides are TGTGCCAGCAGCCGGGGACAGGGGGTGTATAATGAGCAGTTCTTC.

This clonotype showed up many times. The rearrangement joins TRBV5-1 to TRBJ1-1; no reliable D call. Germline V gene lookup returns CDR1 SGHRS and CDR2 YFSETQ. This CDR3 region has 13 residues. The ends were cut back, 0 bases at V and 7 bases at J, with 10 bases in the middle. CDR3 in amino acids: CASSLASDGEAFF. In nucleotides, the CDR3 is TGCGCCAGCAGCTTGGCGTCAGACGGTGAAGCTTTCTTT.

This clonotype has more than one count but fewer than ten. V and J are TRBV5-6 and TRBJ2-3; 7 bases align to TRBD2. The length of the CDR3 is 18 residues. Looked up from germline, CDR1 is SGHDT and CDR2 is YYEEEE. V was pared by 6 bases and J by 5 bases, with 21 bases of the junction left unmatched. The CDR3 nucleotides are TGTGCCAGCACCTGGGGGTCCCGGCGGGGAGGGCCTGGAGATACGCAGTATTTT. Translated: CASTWGSRRGGPGDTQYF.

This clonotype was observed many times. The chain links TRBV10-3 to TRBJ2-1; D unclear. The V end lost 3 bases, the J end lost 6 bases, and 9 bases lay between the germline ends. Per the germline V gene, CDR1 is ENHRY and CDR2 is SYGVKD. The CDR3 extends over 13 amino acids. The CDR3 DNA is TGTGCCATCAGTGAACAGTCGAGCAATGAGCAGTTCTTC. Translating gives CAISEQSSNEQFF.

This clonotype was recorded many times. This chain links TRBV27 with TRBJ1-2; no firm D call. The germline CDR1 and CDR2 sequences are MNHEY and SMNVEV (reference sequence). The CDR3 contains 18 residues. Trimming removed 5 bases at V and 0 bases at J, with 22 bases between. CDR3 in amino acids: CASSPTRTAGLANYGYTF. The CDR3 nucleotides are TGTGCCAGCAGTCCAACCCGGACGGCAGGCTTGGCTAACTATGGCTACACCTTC.

This rearrangement joins TRBV3-1 to TRBJ2-5; 8 nucleotides line up with TRBD2. The length of the CDR3 is 16 residues. Trimming took 4 bases from V and 1 from J; bases not matched to a gene: 8. Germline CDR1 is LGHDT and CDR2 is YNNKEL (reference sequence). The CDR3 DNA reads TGTGCCAGCAGCCGGCTCACTAGCGGAGTCCAAGAGACCCAGTACTTC. It yields the protein CASSRLTSGVQETQYF.

The table lists this clonotype with many counts. This chain joins TRBV27 and TRBJ2-1; weak D call: TRBD2 (7 bases). Trimming shortened V by 4 bases and J by 6 bases, and 19 bases separated the two germline ends. Per germline, CDR1 MNHEY and CDR2 SMNVEV (reference sequence). The length of the CDR3 is 16 residues. CDR3: CASSSQRTRGVNEQFF. The CDR3 DNA sequence: TGTGCCAGCAGTTCGCAAAGGACTAGGGGGGTCAATGAGCAGTTCTTC.

This clonotype has a count of ten or more. The rearrangement links TRBV10-3 to TRBJ2-1; 8 nucleotides line up with TRBD2. Germline V CDR1 and CDR2: ENHRY, SYGVKD. The CDR3 is 18 residues long. V shed 4 bases, J shed 6 bases, and the junction held 17 bases outside the gene matches. The DNA of the CDR3 is TGTGCCATCAGTGGGACGAAGAAAGTAAAGGGACTAGTCAATGAGCAGTTCTTC. As protein: CAISGTKKVKGLVNEQFF.

The sample holds many counts of this clonotype. The chain links TRBV11-1 to TRBJ2-7, with 8 positions matching TRBD1. The length of the CDR3 is 15 residues. Trimming at V came to 0 bases and at J to 3 bases, leaving 4 bases not matched to a gene. Germline-derived CDR1 and CDR2 are SGHAT and FQDESV (reference sequence). The CDR3, as DNA: TGTGCCAGCAGCTTAGCACAGGGGGTTGGCTACGAGCAGTACTTC. This encodes CASSLAQGVGYEQYF. Complete variable domain (other parts from reference TRBV11-1 and TRBJ2-7): EAEVAQSPRYKITEKSQAVAFWCDPISGHATLYWYRQILGQGPELLVQFQDESVVDDSQLPKDRFSAERLKGVDSTLKIQPAELGDSAMYLCASSLAQGVGYEQYFGPGTRLTVT.

The genes are TRBV27 and TRBJ1-1; 8 bases align to TRBD1. Germline V gives CDR1 MNHEY, CDR2 SMNVEV (reference sequence). With V trimmed by 10 bases and J by 7 bases, 11 bases remained unmatched. The CDR3 loop spans 13 amino acids. The CDR3 loop reads CANSWDRNLEAFF. The DNA for the CDR3 is TGTGCCAACAGCTGGGACAGGAACCTTGAAGCTTTCTTT.

There are many counts of this clonotype. This sequence joins TRBV6-1 and TRBJ2-1; 8 bases line up with TRBD2. Looked up from germline, CDR1 is MNHNS and CDR2 is SASEGT. CDR3 length: 16 residues. V lost 0 bases to trimming and J lost 7 bases; unmatched junction nucleotides: 8. The chain's CDR3 is CASSEAGSGAPNEQFF. In nucleotides, the CDR3 is TGTGCCAGCAGTGAAGCTGGTAGCGGGGCCCCGAATGAGCAGTTCTTC.

The V call is TRBV5-1, the J call TRBJ2-7; the D call may be TRBD1 or TRBD2 (5 bases each). The V and J ends lost 0 bases and 6 bases respectively, with 13 bases between them. The CDR3 spans 14 residues. CDR1 is SGHRS and CDR2 is YFSETQ in the germline V gene. CDR3 nucleotides: TGCGCCAGCAGCTTGGAAAGTGAGGGGCTCGAGCAGTACTTC. Protein product: CASSLESEGLEQYF. Full variable domain (remainder filled in from reference TRBV5-1 and TRBJ2-7): KAGVTQTPRYLIKTRGQQVTLSCSPISGHRSVSWYQQTPGQGLQFLFEYFSETQRNKGNFPGRFSGRQFSNSRSEMNVSTLELGDSALYLCASSLESEGLEQYFGPGTRLTVT.

This clonotype has ten or more counts. This chain uses TRBV5-5 with TRBJ1-2; TRBD1 aligns across 9 bases. Germline CDR1 and CDR2: SGHKS and YYEKEE (reference sequence). Trimming cost V 0 bases and J 3 bases; bases outside gene matches: 3. This CDR3 region has 15 residues. The CDR3 loop reads CASSLGTGAHYGYTF. DNA of the CDR3: TGTGCCAGCAGCTTGGGGACAGGGGCTCACTATGGCTACACCTTC.

V is TRBV5-8 and J is TRBJ2-2, with 8 bases that match TRBD1. CDR3 size: 13 residues. J lost 7 bases, V lost 5 bases, and 4 bases had no gene match. CDR1 and CDR2 (germline): SGHTS, YDEGEE. This chain's CDR3 is CASRRTGIGELFF. CDR3 sequence (DNA): TGTGCCAGCAGACGGACAGGGATCGGGGAGCTGTTTTTT.

CDR3 loop: CASSDPGTGGDNEQFF. In nucleotides, the CDR3 is TGTGCCAGCAGCGACCCCGGAACGGGAGGGGACAATGAGCAGTTCTTC. The rearrangement uses TRBV9 and TRBJ2-1; TRBD2 matches 8 bases. Germline trimming cut 3 bases from V and 5 bases from J; bases unmatched to any gene: 10. The CDR3 loop spans 16 amino acids. CDR1 is SGDLS, CDR2 YYNGEE, per germline.

This clonotype came up many times. J is TRBJ1-1 and V is TRBV11-2; weak D call: TRBD1 (5 bases). V was shortened by 7 bases and J by 3 bases, with 24 bases between the two germline ends. Germline CDR1 is SGHAT and CDR2 is FQNNGV. The length of the CDR3 is 17 residues. The CDR3 is CASTPYRDSFADTEAFF. CDR3 bases: TGTGCCAGCACCCCCTATAGAGACAGTTTCGCGGACACTGAAGCTTTCTTT.

This clonotype has only a few counts. V gene TRBV12-3 or TRBV12-4 combines with J gene TRBJ2-2; unclear D gene. The CDR3 runs to 16 residues. Trimming shortened V by 6 bases and J by 6 bases, and 20 bases separated the two germline ends. In DNA, the CDR3 is TGTGCCAGCAGAACCGAGAAGACGGGCGCCCCCGGGGAGCTGTTTTTT. It is translated as CASRTEKTGAPGELFF.

This clonotype showed up many times. The chain uses TRBV5-1 and TRBJ1-2; 9 bases match TRBD1. CDR1 is SGHRS, CDR2 YFSETQ, per germline. The CDR3 has 16 residues. Trimming cost V 0 bases and J 7 bases; bases outside gene matches: 10. This CDR3 is CASSLGQGGTPPGYTF. In nucleotides, the CDR3 is TGCGCCAGCAGCTTGGGACAGGGGGGAACTCCTCCTGGCTACACCTTC.